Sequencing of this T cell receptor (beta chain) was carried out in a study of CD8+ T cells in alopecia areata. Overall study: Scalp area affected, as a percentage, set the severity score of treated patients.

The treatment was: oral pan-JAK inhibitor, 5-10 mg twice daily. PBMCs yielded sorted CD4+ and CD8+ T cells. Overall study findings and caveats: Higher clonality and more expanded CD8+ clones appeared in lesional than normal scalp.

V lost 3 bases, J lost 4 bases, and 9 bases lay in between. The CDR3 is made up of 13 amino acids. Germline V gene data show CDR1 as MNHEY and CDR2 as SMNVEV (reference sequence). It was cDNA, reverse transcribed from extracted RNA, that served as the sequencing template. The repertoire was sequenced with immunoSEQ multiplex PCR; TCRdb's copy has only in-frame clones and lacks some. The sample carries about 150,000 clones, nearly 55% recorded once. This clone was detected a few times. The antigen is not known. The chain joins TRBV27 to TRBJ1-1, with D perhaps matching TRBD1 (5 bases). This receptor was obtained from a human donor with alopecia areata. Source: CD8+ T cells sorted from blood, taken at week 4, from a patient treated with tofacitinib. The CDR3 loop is CASSFGRATEAFF. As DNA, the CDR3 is TGTGCCAGCAGTTTTGGCAGGGCCACTGAAGCTTTCTTT.